Below are 27 T cell receptor beta chains sequenced from a single sample in a study of T cell changes during pregnancy in multiple sclerosis. Only in-frame clones appear in the TCRdb table, and some are missing; sequencing was by immunoSEQ multiplex PCR. The sample carries tens of thousands of clones, around 93% recorded once. The sample was peripheral blood, taken in the second trimester of pregnancy. All receptors come from a female donor in good health, enrolled as a control in a pregnancy study.

The chain joins TRBV19 to TRBJ1-2; 12 nucleotides align to TRBD1. V was pared by 2 bases and J by 2 bases, with 3 bases of the junction left unmatched. The CDR3 has 16 amino acids. CDR1 and CDR2 from the germline V gene are LNHDA and SQIVND (reference sequence). CDR3 sequence: CASSIQGTGGNYGYTF. In DNA, the CDR3 is TGTGCCAGTAGTATACAGGGGACAGGGGGCAACTATGGCTACACCTTC.

This clone was detected only a few times. The chain employs TRBV11-3 and TRBJ1-1; a weak D match, TRBD1 (5 bases). The CDR3 length is 14 residues. The V gene's germline CDR1 is SGHNT and CDR2 YENEEA. The germline V and J ends were trimmed by 5 bases and 4 bases, with 14 bases remaining between them. As DNA, the CDR3 is TGTGCCAGCAGCCCCAACCAGGGCGCCACTGAAGCTTTCTTT. Its translation: CASSPNQGATEAFF. Looking up the rest from reference TRBV11-3 and TRBJ1-1 gives the full variable domain: EAGVVQSPRYKIIEKKQPVAFWCNPISGHNTLYWYLQNLGQGPELLIRYENEEAVDDSQLPKDRFSAERLKGVDSTLKIQPAELGDSAVYLCASSPNQGATEAFFGQGTRLTVV.

This chain uses TRBV6-5 with TRBJ2-7; the match to TRBD2 covers 9 bases. Germline V gene sequence: CDR1 MNHEY, CDR2 SVGAGI. V gave up 8 bases and J gave up 3 bases; unmatched junction bases: 5. The CDR3 is 13 amino acids. For the CDR3, the DNA is TGTGCCAGCGGGCTAGCGGGGCTCTACGAGCAGTACTTC. As protein: CASGLAGLYEQYF.

This chain connects TRBV7-9 to TRBJ1-4; the D gene is possibly TRBD1 (5 bases). V lost 6 bases and J lost 4, with 27 bases in between. Looked up from germline, CDR1 is SEHNR and CDR2 is FQNEAQ (reference sequence). The CDR3 consists of 19 residues. The CDR3, as DNA: TGTGCCAGCAGTCATTTGGCCCCGTCAACCCAGGGATTTAATGAAAAACTGTTTTTT. Translation: CASSHLAPSTQGFNEKLFF.

The chain has TRBV5-1 and TRBJ2-1; weak D call: TRBD2 (5 bases). Germline CDR1 is SGHRS and CDR2 is YFSETQ. Trimming took 0 bases from V and 6 from J, leaving 16 bases between them. The CDR3 consists of 16 residues. The CDR3 loop reads CASSLAAQAGVNEQFF. The DNA of the CDR3 is TGCGCCAGCAGCTTGGCGGCCCAGGCCGGGGTCAATGAGCAGTTCTTC.

The rearrangement joins TRBV7-3 to TRBJ2-1; TRBD2 matches at 10 bases. The junction had 8 bases not matched to a gene; V was cut back by 4 bases and J by 8 bases. The CDR3 runs 15 residues. The germline V gene has CDR1 SGHTA and CDR2 FQGTGA. The CDR3 region has the DNA TGTGCCAGCAGCTCCCGAGCGGGGGGGCAGGATGAGCAGTTCTTC. It codes for CASSSRAGGQDEQFF.

This clone was detected once. This sequence joins TRBV13 and TRBJ2-1; 7 bases are shared with TRBD2. Losses at the gene ends were 2 bases for V and 6 bases for J; bases not matched to a gene: 10. CDR3 length: 16 amino acids. Looked up from germline, CDR1 is PRHDT and CDR2 is FYEKMQ (reference sequence). For the CDR3, the DNA is TGTGCCAGCAGCTTAATAAACAAACTAGCGATCAATGAGCAGTTCTTC. This sequence encodes CASSLINKLAINEQFF. Based on the CDR3 plus reference TRBV13 and TRBJ2-1, the full variable domain is AAGVIQSPRHLIKEKRETATLKCYPIPRHDTVYWYQQGPGQDPQFLISFYEKMQSDKGSIPDRFSAQQFSDYHSELNMSSLELGDSALYFCASSLINKLAINEQFFGPGTRLTVL.

The chain carries TRBV27 and TRBJ1-1, with 8 bases matching TRBD1. J was trimmed by 7 bases and V by 3 bases; bases with no gene match: 10. The CDR3 totals 15 residues. Per germline, CDR1 MNHEY and CDR2 SMNVEV (reference sequence). In DNA form, the CDR3 reads TGTGCCAGCAGTTTTCGCAGGGGGCTTGAGGTTGAAGCTTTCTTT. Amino acid sequence: CASSFRRGLEVEAFF.

The chain employs TRBV9 and TRBJ1-3, with D perhaps matching TRBD1 (5 bases). The V end was cut by 0 bases, the J end by 3 bases, with 7 bases between. The CDR3 runs 14 residues. Germline CDR1 is SGDLS and CDR2 is YYNGEE. The CDR3 is CASSVEDNGNTIYF. The CDR3 DNA reads TGTGCCAGCAGCGTAGAGGACAATGGAAACACCATATATTTT.

The chain is built from TRBV2 and TRBJ2-4, with D unresolved. V gave up 1 base and J gave up 0 bases, with 4 bases separating them. Germline CDR1 and CDR2: SNHLY and FYNNEI. The CDR3 consists of 14 residues. The CDR3 protein is CASSEGLAKNIQYF. The CDR3 DNA reads as TGTGCCAGCAGTGAAGGTCTAGCCAAAAACATTCAGTACTTC.

The genes are TRBV7-9 and TRBJ2-3; 10 bases match TRBD2. V shed 4 bases, J shed 1 base, and the junction held 5 bases outside the gene matches. From germline, CDR1 is SEHNR and CDR2 FQNEAQ (reference sequence). There are 16 residues in the CDR3. The CDR3 here is CASSYPSGGGTDTQYF. In DNA, the CDR3 is TGTGCCAGCAGCTACCCCAGCGGGGGGGGCACAGATACGCAGTATTTT.

The V and J genes are TRBV28 and TRBJ2-1; 9 positions match TRBD2. CDR1 is MDHEN and CDR2 is SYDVKM in the germline V gene. The length of the CDR3 is 14 residues. V shed 9 bases, J shed 8 bases, and the junction held 11 bases outside the gene matches. This chain's CDR3 is CASVTAGGSDEQFF. CDR3 DNA: TGTGCCAGTGTCACGGCGGGAGGGTCGGATGAGCAGTTCTTC.

CDR3 in amino acids: CASSTTPRQETQYF. The CDR3 DNA sequence: TGTGCCAGCTCGACCACCCCTAGGCAAGAGACCCAGTACTTC. The chain recombines TRBV18 with TRBJ2-5; no definite D call. Germline V gives CDR1 KGHSH, CDR2 LQKENI. This CDR3 contains 14 residues. V lost 6 bases, J lost 2 bases, and 13 bases lay in between.

V gene TRBV30 combines with J gene TRBJ2-3; 8 positions match TRBD2. Trimming cost V 7 bases and J 0 bases; bases outside gene matches: 6. The germline V gene has CDR1 GTSNPN and CDR2 SVGIG (reference sequence). The CDR3 has 14 residues. CDR3 nucleotides: TGTGCCTCGGGGGGGGTTTCTAGCACAGATACGCAGTATTTT. It is translated as CASGGVSSTDTQYF.

The CDR3 sequence is CASMTSGNTIYF. In nucleotides, the CDR3 is TGTGCCAGCATGACTTCTGGAAACACCATATATTTT. The rearrangement uses TRBV28 and TRBJ1-3; no clear D gene. Germline V gives CDR1 MDHEN, CDR2 SYDVKM. V lost 7 bases and J 1 base, leaving 5 bases between the germline ends. The CDR3 loop spans 12 amino acids.

The chain is built from TRBV6-5 and TRBJ1-5; 8 bases are shared with TRBD1. The CDR3 contains 15 residues. Germline CDR1 is MNHEY and CDR2 is SVGAGI. Trimming at V came to 0 bases and at J to 7 bases, leaving 5 bases not matched to a gene. The CDR3 protein is CASSYSGTGEQPQHF. CDR3 bases: TGTGCCAGCAGTTACTCTGGGACAGGTGAGCAGCCCCAGCATTTT.

This clone has just one count. In DNA, the CDR3 is TGTGCCAGCAGCATACTAGGCTACGAGCAGTACTTC. Residues: CASSILGYEQYF. This chain connects TRBV28 to TRBJ2-7, with a tentative D call TRBD2 (5 bases). The germline V gene encodes CDR1 MDHEN and CDR2 SYDVKM. Trimming removed 6 bases from V and 3 bases from J, with 9 bases in between. The CDR3 runs to 12 residues.

The chain couples TRBV11-2 to TRBJ2-7; perhaps TRBD1 as D (6 bases). The V gene lost 5 bases and the J gene lost 1 base, with 18 bases spanning the gap. This CDR3 has 16 amino acids. Germline assignment: CDR1 SGHAT and CDR2 FQNNGV. CDR3 region: CASSLKTGLFSYEQYF. In DNA form, the CDR3 reads TGTGCCAGCAGCCTAAAGACAGGTCTTTTTTCCTACGAGCAGTACTTC.

The V call is TRBV28, the J call TRBJ1-1; perhaps TRBD1 as D (5 bases). The CDR3 consists of 15 residues. Germline V gene data show CDR1 as MDHEN and CDR2 as SYDVKM. The V and J ends lost 8 bases and 4 bases respectively, with 20 bases between them. CDR3 in DNA: TGTGCCAGCGTCGCCCCCATGGGGCGGACCACTGAAGCTTTCTTT. This sequence encodes CASVAPMGRTTEAFF.

V usage is TRBV5-4 and J usage is TRBJ1-5; D ambiguous. Germline lookup yields CDR1 SGHNT and CDR2 YYREEE (reference sequence). This CDR3 is 12 amino acids long. V shed 0 bases and J shed 9 bases, with 7 bases lying between them. CDR3 DNA sequence: TGTGCCAGCAGCTTGGAGGCGGGGCCCCAGCATTTT. The encoded protein is CASSLEAGPQHF.

The chain combines TRBV18 with TRBJ2-5; D remains unclear. The V gene lost 3 bases and the J gene lost 5 bases, with 7 bases spanning the gap. Germline CDR1 and CDR2: KGHSH and LQKENI. The CDR3 runs to 12 residues. The CDR3 spells CASSPSGETQYF. The CDR3 DNA follows: TGTGCCAGCTCACCCTCAGGCGAGACCCAGTACTTC. Using reference TRBV18 and TRBJ2-5 for the parts outside the CDR3, the full variable domain is NAGVMQNPRHLVRRRGQEARLRCSPMKGHSHVYWYRQLPEEGLKFMVYLQKENIIDESGMPKERFSAEFPKEGPSILRIQQVVRGDSAAYFCASSPSGETQYFGPGTRLLVL.

The chain is built from TRBV6-4 and TRBJ1-3, with D unresolved. Germline lookup yields CDR1 MRHNA and CDR2 SNTAGT. V was clipped by 2 bases and J by 4 bases, with 9 bases between them. CDR3 length: 14 amino acids. The CDR3 sequence: CASSDDVTGNTIYF. CDR3 bases: TGTGCCAGCAGTGACGATGTTACAGGAAACACCATATATTTT.

This rearrangement joins TRBV4-3 to TRBJ2-7; 12 bases agree with TRBD2. The CDR3 sequence is 17 residues long. Per germline, CDR1 LGHNA and CDR2 YSLEER. The V segment lost 1 base and the J segment 1 base; nucleotides outside the gene matches: 5. CDR3 residues: CASSQGLAGDQSYEQYF. Written as DNA, the CDR3 is TGCGCCAGCAGCCAAGGACTAGCGGGAGATCAGTCCTACGAGCAGTACTTC.

The V gene is TRBV18, the J gene TRBJ2-5; 7 nucleotides align to TRBD2. This CDR3 comprises 15 residues. Germline V gives CDR1 KGHSH, CDR2 LQKENI. After removal of 0 bases from V and 5 bases from J, the junction contained 6 bases not matched to a gene. DNA of the CDR3: TGTGCCAGCTCACCACCGTCGGGGGGAGTGGAGACCCAGTACTTC. It translates to CASSPPSGGVETQYF.

The chain combines TRBV30 with TRBJ2-1, with no clear D. V lost 5 bases, J lost 4 bases, and 6 bases lay in between. CDR3 length equals 11 residues. Germline-derived CDR1 and CDR2 are GTSNPN and SVGIG (reference sequence). This CDR3 is CAWGLYNEQFF. CDR3 DNA sequence: TGTGCCTGGGGCCTTTACAATGAGCAGTTCTTC.

V and J are TRBV6-5 and TRBJ2-5; 8 bases are shared with TRBD2. V gave up 2 bases and J gave up 4 bases; unmatched junction bases: 6. CDR1 MNHEY and CDR2 SVGAGI come from the germline V gene. CDR3 length: 15 residues. This chain's CDR3 is CASSYMRSGRETQYF. Written as DNA, the CDR3 is TGTGCCAGCAGTTACATGAGAAGCGGGAGAGAGACCCAGTACTTC.

The chain joins TRBV19 to TRBJ2-7; maybe TRBD2 (5 bases). V was clipped by 3 bases and J by 0 bases, with 12 bases between them. This CDR3 is built from 15 residues. From germline, CDR1 is LNHDA and CDR2 SQIVND (reference sequence). The CDR3 nucleotides are TGTGCCAGTAGTATCATTGAGGGAAGCTCCTACGAGCAGTACTTC. This codes for CASSIIEGSSYEQYF.